Below are 24 T cell receptor beta chains sequenced from a single sample in a study of HIV-infected children after antiretroviral therapy interruption. Treatment indicated: PENTA 11 planned treatment interruption arm or continuous ART arm. A 3' RACE protocol on RNA, with unique molecular identifiers, produced the TCR library. MiXCR, applied by TCRdb to the 3' RACE reads, yields one record per CDR3 protein. Counted here are some 40,000 distinct CDR3 sequences, over 6% occurring once; the ten biggest clones make up approximately 0.97%. Sequencing used CD45RA+ CD4+ T cells from PBMCs, pooled from several time points, obtained from a donor given antiretroviral therapy, either interrupted or continuous. Subset noted: naive CD4+ CD45RA+ CD45RO- T cells. Source of these receptors: a pool of human donors with HIV.

The sample holds many counts of this clonotype. The CDR3 loop is CSVSLGRPEAFF. In DNA, the CDR3 is TGCAGCGTTTCTCTCGGCAGACCAGAAGCTTTCTTT. The chain has TRBV29-1 and TRBJ1-1; unclear D gene. CDR3 size: 12 residues. V lost 5 bases to trimming and J lost 8 bases, with 15 bases between them. Germline CDR1 is SQVTM and CDR2 is ANQGSEA.

This clonotype appeared many times. The V call is TRBV27, the J call TRBJ1-5; D is perhaps TRBD1 (5 bases). The V and J ends lost 0 bases and 3 bases respectively, with 9 bases between them. This CDR3 region has 15 residues. Germline loops: CDR1 MNHEY, CDR2 SMNVEV (reference sequence). CDR3: CASSLSGTANQPQHF. The DNA of the CDR3 is TGTGCCAGCAGTTTATCCGGGACCGCCAATCAGCCCCAGCATTTT.

In this sample, this clonotype is medium-sized. CDR3: CASSLGAGTANNEQFF. CDR3 bases: TGCGCCAGCAGCTTGGGGGCCGGGACAGCCAACAATGAGCAGTTCTTC. The chain employs TRBV5-1 and TRBJ2-1, with 7 positions matching TRBD1. The V gene's germline CDR1 is SGHRS and CDR2 YFSETQ. The junction had 8 bases not matched to a gene; V was cut back by 0 bases and J by 5 bases. This CDR3 region has 16 residues.

V gene TRBV20-1 combines with J gene TRBJ1-1; 7 positions match TRBD1. The junction had 4 bases not matched to a gene; V was cut back by 6 bases and J by 0 bases. The CDR3 is 13 amino acids. Germline values: CDR1 DFQATT, CDR2 SNEGSKA (reference sequence). CDR3 residues: CSAAGQLNTEAFF. CDR3 nucleotide sequence: TGCAGTGCCGCGGGACAGCTGAACACTGAAGCTTTCTTT.

This clonotype was counted many times. This chain joins TRBV9 and TRBJ2-5; D might be TRBD1 or TRBD2, each matching 5 bases. Per germline, CDR1 SGDLS and CDR2 YYNGEE. The CDR3 length is 12 residues. Trimming removed 2 bases from V and 3 bases from J, with 5 bases in between. CDR3 coding DNA: TGTGCCAGCAGCGTGGGGGAAGAGACCCAGTACTTC. Its protein product is CASSVGEETQYF.

This clonotype was counted only a few times. The chain uses TRBV29-1 and TRBJ2-5; D gene ambiguous. This CDR3 region has 13 residues. Germline V gives CDR1 SQVTM, CDR2 ANQGSEA. The V gene lost 4 bases and the J gene lost 0 bases, with 9 bases spanning the gap. CDR3 loop: CSVGPLYQETQYF. As DNA, the CDR3 is TGCAGCGTTGGTCCTCTATACCAAGAGACCCAGTACTTC.

The chain employs TRBV20-1 and TRBJ2-7; the match to TRBD1 covers 7 bases. V was clipped by 4 bases and J by 3 bases; unmatched bases: 3. This CDR3 is 12 amino acids long. CDR1 and CDR2 from the germline V gene are DFQATT and SNEGSKA (reference sequence). For the CDR3, the DNA is TGCAGTGCTACCCGGGACAGCTACGAGCAGTACTTC. Protein: CSATRDSYEQYF.

In its sample, this clonotype was seen many times. This sequence joins TRBV7-2 and TRBJ2-2; D might be TRBD2 (6 bases). V lost 5 bases, J lost 5 bases, and 9 bases lay in between. The length of the CDR3 is 13 residues. Per germline, CDR1 SGHTA and CDR2 FQGNSA. As DNA, the CDR3 is TGTGCCAGCAGCCCGGGGGTTACCGGGGAGCTGTTTTTT. It yields the protein CASSPGVTGELFF.

This clonotype is termed medium-sized. The CDR3 spells CASSSVNTEAFF. The CDR3 DNA follows: TGTGCCAGCAGCTCAGTGAACACTGAAGCTTTCTTT. V is TRBV7-9 and J is TRBJ1-1; D uncertain. There are 12 residues in the CDR3. V gave up 4 bases and J gave up 0 bases, with 3 bases separating them. The germline V gene encodes CDR1 SEHNR and CDR2 FQNEAQ (reference sequence). Full variable domain (outside the CDR3, taken from reference TRBV7-9 and TRBJ1-1): DTGVSQNPRHKITKRGQNVTFRCDPISEHNRLYWYRQTLGQGPEFLTYFQNEAQLEKSRLLSDRFSAERPKGSFSTLEIQRTEQGDSAMYLCASSSVNTEAFFGQGTRLTVV.

Many counts were recorded for this clonotype. One end of the junction varies from germline; a read error may be responsible. The chain links TRBV7-2 to TRBJ2-1; 11 bases agree with TRBD2. The CDR3 is made up of 13 amino acids. Germline V gene data show CDR1 as SGHTA and CDR2 as FQGNSA. CDR3 amino acids: CASSTIAGGPQVF. In DNA, the CDR3 is TGTGCCAGCAGCACGATAGCGGGAGGGCCCCAGGTCTTC.

In this sample, this clonotype turned up many times. The chain carries TRBV28 and TRBJ1-5; a possible D gene is TRBD1 (6 bases). The CDR3 is 15 amino acids. Germline V gives CDR1 MDHEN, CDR2 SYDVKM. The germline V and J ends were trimmed by 2 bases and 3 bases, with 11 bases remaining between them. CDR3 sequence (DNA): TGTGCCAGCAGTTTAATTACAGGGATCAATCAGCCCCAGCATTTT. The encoded protein is CASSLITGINQPQHF.

CDR3 region: CASTGTGTGELFF. CDR3 coding DNA: TGTGCCAGCACGGGGACAGGCACCGGGGAGCTGTTTTTT. The V gene is TRBV25-1, the J gene TRBJ2-2, with TRBD1 matching 8 bases. Looked up from germline, CDR1 is MGHDK and CDR2 is SYGVNS. The CDR3 runs 13 residues. J was trimmed by 4 bases and V by 7 bases; bases with no gene match: 2.

The chain is built from TRBV10-2 and TRBJ2-3, with a weak D call TRBD2 (6 bases). This CDR3 region has 15 residues. Between the trimmed V and J ends, which lost 9 bases and 0 bases, there was a span of 16 bases. CDR1 WSHSY and CDR2 SAAADI come from the germline V gene. CDR3 residues: CARILSGFSTDTQYF. Here the CDR3 DNA reads TGCGCCAGGATCCTCAGCGGGTTTAGCACAGATACGCAGTATTTT.

The J gene is TRBJ2-1, the V gene TRBV11-2, with 7 bases fitting TRBD1. The V and J ends lost 4 bases and 15 bases, in that order; junction bases with no gene match: 12. CDR3 length equals 13 residues. Germline V gives CDR1 SGHAT, CDR2 FQNNGV. This CDR3 is CASSSSRQGDMFF. Here the CDR3 DNA reads TGTGCCAGCAGCTCGTCCCGACAGGGAGATATGTTCTTC.

By sample fraction, this clonotype is medium-sized. The V and J genes are TRBV11-2 and TRBJ2-3; no definite D call. V was cut by 2 bases and J by 7 bases, with 7 bases left in between. The germline CDR1 and CDR2 sequences are SGHAT and FQNNGV. This CDR3 has 12 residues. This chain's CDR3 is CASSLRPNTQYF. The CDR3 region has the DNA TGTGCCAGCAGCTTACGTCCGAATACGCAGTATTTT.

This clonotype has a handful of counts. The chain is built from TRBV14 and TRBJ2-2; unclear D gene. Germline values: CDR1 SGHDN, CDR2 FVKESK. The CDR3 runs 17 residues. Trimming pared 0 bases from V and 1 base from J, leaving 12 bases between. The CDR3 loop reads CASSQEMRPMNTGELFF. The CDR3 DNA is TGTGCCAGCAGCCAAGAAATGCGGCCCATGAACACCGGGGAGCTGTTTTTT.

For the CDR3, the DNA is TGTGCCAGCAGTGCGGGAGGGCCTTTGTTTACAGATACGCAGTATTTT. It specifies CASSAGGPLFTDTQYF. The chain is built from TRBV7-9 and TRBJ2-3; 9 bases are shared with TRBD2. Germline CDR1 SEHNR, CDR2 FQNEAQ (reference sequence). This CDR3 is 16 amino acids long. V lost 6 bases, J lost 3 bases, and 10 bases stayed unmatched.

The table lists this clonotype with a few counts. The chain employs TRBV7-2 and TRBJ2-7, with TRBD2 identical over 9 bases. Per the germline V gene, CDR1 is SGHTA and CDR2 is FQGNSA. J gave up 3 bases and V 7 bases, and 10 bases lay outside the gene matches. The CDR3 has 15 residues. Written as DNA, the CDR3 is TGTGCCAGCACCCCAGGACTAGCGCGCCTCTACGAGCAGTACTTC. Translating gives CASTPGLARLYEQYF.

The J gene is TRBJ2-1, the V gene TRBV11-2, with 8 bases fitting TRBD2. The CDR3 length is 20 residues. V shed 2 bases, J shed 4 bases, and the junction held 19 bases outside the gene matches. Germline lookup yields CDR1 SGHAT and CDR2 FQNNGV. CDR3: CASSLRFPSGSDYRYNEQFF. As DNA, the CDR3 is TGTGCCAGCAGCTTACGATTCCCCAGCGGGAGCGACTATAGGTACAATGAGCAGTTCTTC.

Ten or more counts support this clonotype. The chain carries TRBV7-9 and TRBJ2-5; D is undetermined. CDR1 and CDR2 (germline): SEHNR, FQNEAQ (reference sequence). The CDR3 contains 12 residues. V lost 5 bases and J lost 9, with 13 bases in between. The DNA for the CDR3 is TGTGCCAGCAGCAAGCTGGGTGAGGCCCAGTACTTC. It specifies CASSKLGEAQYF.

Many counts were recorded for this clonotype. The chain is built from TRBV20-1 and TRBJ2-5; 7 bases line up with TRBD1. The V and J ends lost 1 base and 2 bases, in that order; junction bases with no gene match: 7. Germline values: CDR1 DFQATT, CDR2 SNEGSKA (reference sequence). There are 15 residues in the CDR3. CDR3 bases: TGCAGTGCTAGAGTCACAGGGGCGAGGCAAGAGACCCAGTACTTC. This translates into CSARVTGARQETQYF.

There are many counts of this clonotype. The gene calls are TRBV5-4 and TRBJ2-1; 10 bases match TRBD1. The CDR3 totals 16 residues. Trimming at V came to 4 bases and at J to 6 bases, leaving 10 bases not matched to a gene. The V gene's germline CDR1 is SGHNT and CDR2 YYREEE (reference sequence). In DNA form, the CDR3 reads TGTGCCAGCAGCACACAACCGGGACAGGGGCCCAATGAGCAGTTCTTC. It encodes CASSTQPGQGPNEQFF.

This clonotype was counted at least ten times. The rearrangement uses TRBV12-3 or TRBV12-4 and TRBJ1-1, with D tentatively TRBD1 (5 bases). Trimming took off 5 bases at V and 10 bases at J, with 17 bases between the two ends. The CDR3 loop spans 13 amino acids. The CDR3 region is CASSDRGIEGAFF. CDR3 nucleotides: TGTGCCAGCAGTGATAGGGGAATTGAAGGAGCTTTCTTT.

This clonotype was picked up many times. V and J are TRBV4-2 and TRBJ1-2; D perhaps matches TRBD1 (6 bases). This CDR3 has 17 residues. V lost 3 bases and J 3 bases, leaving 20 bases between the germline ends. Germline V CDR1 and CDR2: LGHNA, YNFKEQ. CDR3 protein: CASSHRGSETGYYGYTF. The CDR3 coding sequence is TGTGCCAGCAGCCACCGTGGGTCCGAGACAGGATACTATGGCTACACCTTC.